These 21 T cell receptor beta chains came from one sample sequenced in a study of shared clonotypes between healthy human individuals. Libraries were prepared by immunoSEQ multiplex PCR; TCRdb keeps only in-frame clonotypes and omits some of them. The sample holds a few million clones, roughly 93% seen once. It was CD45RO-negative cells, positively selected for CCR7, that made up naive CD8 cells, with terminally differentiated effector memory CD45RA+ cells excluded. Sequencing was performed on naive CD8+ T cells from PBMCs. The origin of the receptors is a man between 18 and 29 years old in good health. Some clones in this sample may be carry-over from other donors' samples.

V is TRBV30 and J is TRBJ2-3, with 10 bases aligning to TRBD2. The ends lost 3 bases at V and 1 base at J; junction bases unmatched: 7. CDR1 and CDR2 (germline): GTSNPN, SVGIG (reference sequence). This CDR3 has 16 amino acids. CDR3 loop: CAWSPGLAGGTDTQYF. The CDR3 coding sequence is TGTGCCTGGAGCCCAGGCCTAGCGGGAGGCACAGATACGCAGTATTTT.

The rearrangement uses TRBV10-2 and TRBJ2-7; perhaps TRBD1 as D (6 bases). The length of the CDR3 is 12 residues. From germline, CDR1 is WSHSY and CDR2 SAAADI. The V gene lost 8 bases and the J gene lost 0 bases, with 8 bases spanning the gap. CDR3 sequence: CASWDNSYEQYF. Written as DNA, the CDR3 is TGCGCCAGCTGGGACAACTCCTACGAGCAGTACTTC.

The genes are TRBV7-7 and TRBJ2-7, with D possibly being TRBD1 (6 bases). Germline assignment: CDR1 SSHAT and CDR2 FNYEAQ (reference sequence). CDR3 length equals 13 residues. Trimming cost V 5 bases and J 6 bases, with 14 bases left between them. CDR3 sequence reads: CASSPNQGTEQYF. The CDR3 DNA follows: TGTGCCAGCAGCCCGAACCAGGGGACCGAGCAGTACTTC.

The chain combines TRBV27 with TRBJ1-2, with TRBD1 as a possible D gene (6 bases). V was cut by 4 bases and J by 6 bases, with 27 bases left in between. This CDR3 comprises 18 residues. The germline V gene encodes CDR1 MNHEY and CDR2 SMNVEV (reference sequence). The CDR3 DNA is TGTGCCAGCAGTTCCCAATGGGGGCCAAGGGCGGTCCTGGATGGCTACACCTTC. Translation gives CASSSQWGPRAVLDGYTF.

The chain couples TRBV7-8 to TRBJ2-3; 13 positions agree with TRBD2. Germline CDR1 and CDR2: SGHVS and FQNEAQ. CDR3 length: 18 amino acids. Trimming removed 3 bases from V and 0 bases from J; junction bases left unmatched: 6. The CDR3 reads CASSFGVLAGGSTDTQYF. The CDR3 DNA sequence: TGTGCCAGCAGCTTTGGCGTACTAGCGGGAGGGAGCACAGATACGCAGTATTTT.

This chain uses TRBV28 with TRBJ2-7; TRBD1 matches at 8 bases. The CDR3 runs 16 residues. V was pared by 4 bases and J by 0 bases, with 8 bases of the junction left unmatched. Germline CDR1 is MDHEN and CDR2 is SYDVKM. CDR3 residues: CASSYHRDRSSYEQYF. The DNA for the CDR3 is TGTGCCAGCAGTTACCACCGGGACAGGAGCTCCTACGAGCAGTACTTC.

The genes are TRBV7-2 and TRBJ1-2; no clear D gene. The CDR3 extends over 15 amino acids. In germline, CDR1 is SGHTA, CDR2 FQGNSA. Trimming left V 3 bases short and J 0 bases short, with 11 bases between. This CDR3 is CASSFGYGANYGYTF. CDR3 DNA: TGTGCCAGCAGCTTCGGGTACGGGGCTAACTATGGCTACACCTTC.

V and J are TRBV7-9 and TRBJ2-3; D is unresolved. This CDR3 is built from 16 residues. Germline CDR1 reads SEHNR; CDR2 reads FQNEAQ (reference sequence). With 3 bases removed from V and 0 bases from J, the gap between germline ends came to 13 bases. In nucleotides, the CDR3 is TGTGCCAGCAGCTTGGACCTACAGCGTAGCACAGATACGCAGTATTTT. Its translation: CASSLDLQRSTDTQYF.

This chain connects TRBV19 to TRBJ1-4; the D is unclear. V was pared by 10 bases and J by 8 bases, with 11 bases between. The germline V gene encodes CDR1 LNHDA and CDR2 SQIVND (reference sequence). This CDR3 comprises 11 residues. The CDR3 loop reads CATRSQEKLFF. Here the CDR3 DNA reads TGTGCCACCCGGTCCCAAGAAAAACTGTTTTTT. The full variable domain, rest sourced from reference TRBV19 and TRBJ1-4, is DGGITQSPKYLFRKEGQNVTLSCEQNLNHDAMYWYRQDPGQGLRLIYYSQIVNDFQKGDIAEGYSVSREKKESFPLTVTSAQKNPTAFYLCATRSQEKLFFGSGTQLSVL.

The CDR3 DNA reads TGCGCCAGCAGCCCAGGGGATAGTGAGCAGTTCTTC. Encoded protein: CASSPGDSEQFF. This sequence joins TRBV4-1 and TRBJ2-1, with a possible D match to TRBD1 (6 bases). CDR1 MGHRA and CDR2 YSYEKL come from the germline V gene. The CDR3 totals 12 residues. Trimming took off 4 bases at V and 9 bases at J, with 10 bases between the two ends.

Only one count was recorded for this clone. The rearrangement joins TRBV13 to TRBJ2-7, with a possible D match to TRBD2 (5 bases). V lost 5 bases, J lost 2 bases, and 13 bases lay in between. Germline CDR1 is PRHDT and CDR2 is FYEKMQ (reference sequence). The CDR3 is made up of 14 amino acids. The CDR3 sequence is CASSGPGLAYEQYF. CDR3 nucleotide sequence: TGTGCCAGCAGCGGTCCCGGACTCGCCTACGAGCAGTACTTC. The whole variable domain, filled in from reference TRBV13 and TRBJ2-7, reads AAGVIQSPRHLIKEKRETATLKCYPIPRHDTVYWYQQGPGQDPQFLISFYEKMQSDKGSIPDRFSAQQFSDYHSELNMSSLELGDSALYFCASSGPGLAYEQYFGPGTRLTVT.

This chain links TRBV28 with TRBJ1-2, with D possibly matching TRBD1 (6 bases). The germline V gene has CDR1 MDHEN and CDR2 SYDVKM. The CDR3 covers 15 residues. V lost 5 bases and J lost 2, with 15 bases in between. This CDR3 is CASSGGDNLNYGYTF. The CDR3 coding sequence is TGTGCCAGCAGTGGGGGGGACAACCTAAACTATGGCTACACCTTC.

The V gene is TRBV27, the J gene TRBJ2-2; D remains ambiguous. V was pared by 2 bases and J by 2 bases, with 12 bases between. This CDR3 is 16 amino acids long. From germline, CDR1 is MNHEY and CDR2 SMNVEV (reference sequence). DNA for the CDR3: TGTGCCAGCAGTTTAATGGCCCCTACTAACACCGGGGAGCTGTTTTTT. Amino acids: CASSLMAPTNTGELFF.

This chain connects TRBV19 to TRBJ2-1, with TRBD2 identical over 8 bases. Per germline, CDR1 LNHDA and CDR2 SQIVND (reference sequence). The CDR3 consists of 16 residues. J gave up 3 bases and V 2 bases, and 6 bases lay outside the gene matches. This CDR3 is CASSIRASGLYNEQFF. The DNA for the CDR3 is TGTGCCAGTAGTATAAGGGCTAGCGGGCTCTACAATGAGCAGTTCTTC.

The chain employs TRBV29-1 and TRBJ2-3; 14 positions agree with TRBD2. Germline values: CDR1 SQVTM, CDR2 ANQGSEA. The CDR3 consists of 17 residues. Trimming removed 6 bases from V and 2 bases from J; junction bases left unmatched: 10. Written as DNA, the CDR3 is TGCAGCGTGGCCAGCAGGGGACTAGCGGGAGACACAGATACGCAGTATTTT. As protein: CSVASRGLAGDTDTQYF.

Comments on this clone: Different DNA sequences within this sample yield the same CDR3. This rearrangement joins TRBV4-1 to TRBJ2-7; no reliable D call. The CDR3 consists of 14 residues. Germline CDR1 reads MGHRA; CDR2 reads YSYEKL. Trimming shortened V by 3 bases and J by 2 bases, and 11 bases separated the two germline ends. Here the CDR3 DNA reads TGCGCCAGCAGCCAGGTGTCCGGAACCTACGAGCAGTACTTC. This gives the protein CASSQVSGTYEQYF.

V is TRBV27 and J is TRBJ1-1, with D perhaps matching TRBD1 (6 bases). The CDR3 consists of 13 residues. CDR1 and CDR2 from the germline V gene are MNHEY and SMNVEV (reference sequence). V dropped 4 bases and J dropped 4 bases, with 10 bases sitting between them. The CDR3 coding sequence is TGTGCCAGCAGTTCAGGGGACCCCACTGAAGCTTTCTTT. Translated: CASSSGDPTEAFF.

The chain is built from TRBV14 and TRBJ2-1; 7 bases align to TRBD1. V lost 1 base, J lost 9 bases, and 3 bases stayed unmatched. Germline CDR1 and CDR2: SGHDN and FVKESK. The CDR3 contains 13 residues. The CDR3 coding sequence is TGTGCCAGCAGCCAAGCGACAGGGCTTGAGCAGTTCTTC. It specifies CASSQATGLEQFF.

The CDR3 here is CASSIWTWQNTEAFF. The CDR3 coding sequence is TGTGCCAGCAGCATATGGACATGGCAGAACACTGAAGCTTTCTTT. This chain joins TRBV7-2 and TRBJ1-1; D is possibly TRBD1 (5 bases). The V and J ends lost 5 bases and 1 base respectively, with 14 bases between them. This CDR3 region has 15 residues. Germline V gene sequence: CDR1 SGHTA, CDR2 FQGNSA.

This clone appeared once. The V and J genes are TRBV5-1 and TRBJ2-7, with 8 bases that match TRBD2. The J segment lost 3 bases and the V segment lost 5 bases, leaving 4 bases of the junction unmatched. Germline V CDR1 and CDR2: SGHRS, YFSETQ. This CDR3 is built from 13 residues. The CDR3 is CASRLAVNYEQYF. The CDR3 DNA sequence: TGCGCCAGCAGACTAGCGGTGAACTACGAGCAGTACTTC.

This clone was observed a handful of times. The chain uses TRBV10-2 and TRBJ1-5; D unresolved. The germline gives CDR1 WSHSY, CDR2 SAAADI. The CDR3 consists of 14 residues. V lost 2 bases, J lost 0 bases, and 5 bases lay in between. CDR3 sequence: CASSELGSNQPQHF. In DNA, the CDR3 is TGCGCCAGCAGTGAGCTAGGTAGCAATCAGCCCCAGCATTTT.